A selection of T cell receptor beta chains follows, all from one sample in a study of technical replicates of blood from a few donors. Only in-frame clones appear in the TCRdb table, and some are missing; sequencing was by immunoSEQ multiplex PCR. The sample carries 75,000 to 100,000 clones, about 94% recorded once. The sequencing input was T cells isolated from PBMCs. These receptors were taken from a human donor in good health. Both conserved end residues are part of each CDR3. The D gene is left open where the match is weak. Not all rows give a size; the values are once, few, many and, for expanded clones, a class.

v_gene	j_gene	abundance	d_gene	CDR3nt	CDR3aa
TRBV4-1	TRBJ1-4	.	TRBD1	TGCGCCAGCAGCCACATGGGGAGGGACAGGGGGAAACTGTTTTTT	CASSHMGRDRGKLFF
TRBV7-6	TRBJ2-5	.	.	TGTGCCAGCAGCTTAAGGGGCCTCCAAGAGACCCAGTACTTC	CASSLRGLQETQYF
TRBV11-2	TRBJ2-1	.	.	TGTGCCAGCAGCTTATCAGGGGGGCGCAGTAATGAGCAGTTCTTC	CASSLSGGRSNEQFF
TRBV4-2	TRBJ2-3	.	TRBD2	TGTGCCAGCAGCCAAGCCCCCTCTGGACTAGCCAGCACAGATACGCAGTATTTT	CASSQAPSGLASTDTQYF
TRBV18	TRBJ2-5	.	TRBD2	TGTGCCAGCTCACCACCGGGACTAGCTTTGTCAGAGACCCAGTACTTC	CASSPPGLALSETQYF
TRBV7-9	TRBJ1-2	.	TRBD1	TGTGCCAGCAGCTTAGGGCAGGGGGATGGCTACACCTTC	CASSLGQGDGYTF
TRBV21-1	TRBJ1-5	.	.	TGTGCCAGCAGCAAAGCGGGGACAGGGGTGAAGCGGAATCAGCCCCAGCATTTT	CASSKAGTGVKRNQPQHF
TRBV4-1	TRBJ2-1	.	.	TGCGCCAGCAGCCAAGGGTTCCGGGACAATGAGCAGTTCTTC	CASSQGFRDNEQFF
TRBV7-9	TRBJ2-5	.	TRBD2	TGTGCCAGCAGCTTAGTGGGCGGGGGGACCGGAGAGACCCAGTACTTC	CASSLVGGGTGETQYF
TRBV4-2	TRBJ2-3	.	.	TGTGCCAGCAGGCAAATAGCGGTGGGCACAGATACGCAGTATTTT	CASRQIAVGTDTQYF
TRBV28	TRBJ1-5	once	.	TGTGCCACCACCTCGTGGGGCCCCTATAGCAATCAGCCCCAGCATTTT	CATTSWGPYSNQPQHF
TRBV29-1	TRBJ2-5	once	TRBD2	TGCAGCGCCGCCCGGGACTATGGGAAGACCCAGTACTTC	CSAARDYGKTQYF
TRBV27	TRBJ2-5	.	TRBD1	TGTGCCAGCAGAACAGGGGGCGAGACCCAGTACTTC	CASRTGGETQYF
TRBV21-1	TRBJ1-5	.	.	TGTGCCAGCAGGCTTAATTGGCCGGGACAGCTAATACAGCCCCAGCATTTT	CASRLNWPGQLIQPQHF
TRBV27	TRBJ2-7	.	TRBD2	TGTGCCAGCAGTTGTGAGCGGGGGTGGTGCGAGCAGTACTTC	CASSCERGWCEQYF
TRBV7-3	TRBJ2-2	.	.	TGTGCCAGCAGCTTACAGGGGGGGGAGCTGTTTTTT	CASSLQGGELFF
TRBV19	TRBJ1-4	.	.	TGTGCCAGTAGTATCGGTCAGCGACGGGTTGAAAAACTGTTTTTT	CASSIGQRRVEKLFF
TRBV2	TRBJ2-3	.	TRBD2	TGTGCCAGCAGTGAAGTTGGGCTAGCGGGGGATACGCAGTATTTT	CASSEVGLAGDTQYF
TRBV11-3	TRBJ2-5	.	.	TGTGCCAGCAAAGAGTCCGATGAGACCCAGTACTTC	CASKESDETQYF
TRBV11-2	TRBJ2-3	.	.	TGTGCCAGCAGCCCTAACATACAGGGCGCTAGCACAGATACGCAGTATTTT	CASSPNIQGASTDTQYF
TRBV6-6	TRBJ1-4	.	TRBD1	TGTGCCAGCAGTTCGTGGGGACAGGGCTTTGAAAAACTGTTTTTT	CASSSWGQGFEKLFF
TRBV4-1	TRBJ1-4	.	TRBD1	TGCGCCAGCAGCGACCGACAGGGCCGGCAGGGTGAAAAACTGTTTTTT	CASSDRQGRQGEKLFF
TRBV19	TRBJ2-1	.	TRBD1	TGTGCCAGTAGTATAACAGGGGGCAATGAGCAGTTCTTC	CASSITGGNEQFF
TRBV4-1	TRBJ1-4	.	TRBD1	TGCGCCAGCAGCAACCCGGGACAGGGTCCGGGAAAACTGTTTTTT	CASSNPGQGPGKLFF
TRBV2	TRBJ2-5	once	TRBD2	TGTGCCAGCAGTTTGGGACTAGCGGGAGGGCAGGAGACCCAGTACTTC	CASSLGLAGGQETQYF
TRBV5-4	TRBJ2-7	once	TRBD2	TGTGCCAGCAGCTTGGAGGGACTAGCACGCGAGCAGTACTTC	CASSLEGLAREQYF
TRBV5-1	TRBJ2-4	.	TRBD1	TGCGCCAGCAGCTTGGAAGGGGGCCCCATTCAGTACTTC	CASSLEGGPIQYF
TRBV28	TRBJ2-7	.	.	TGTGCCAGCAGCTCAATGGTACTCTTATACGAGCAGTACTTC	CASSSMVLLYEQYF
TRBV4-1	TRBJ2-3	.	TRBD2	TGCGCCAGCAGCCAAGCCGGACTAGCGGGAGGAGGCGATACGCAGTATTTT	CASSQAGLAGGGDTQYF